The 2 T cell receptor beta chains reported below all come from one sample, sequenced in a study of TIL therapy for anti-PD-1-resistant metastatic lung cancer. The immunoSEQ assay was v3. TCRdb's copy holds only in-frame clones and misses some; the assay was immunoSEQ multiplex PCR. The profile shows more than 25,000 clones, around 77% of them singletons. Indicated time point: pre-treatment sample, taken before nivolumab and TIL therapy. Pleural nodules or supraclavicular lymph nodes made up most of the excised metastases sampled. The specimen comprised tumor tissue, sampled at baseline. These receptor sequences come from a person aged 25 to 85 with non-small cell lung cancer.

The chain joins TRBV9 to TRBJ2-6; no reliable D call. From germline, CDR1 is SGDLS and CDR2 YYNGEE. V was pared by 0 bases and J by 2 bases, with 0 bases between. This CDR3 region has 13 residues. This CDR3 is CASSVAGANVLTF. DNA of the CDR3: TGTGCCAGCAGCGTAGCTGGGGCCAACGTCCTGACTTTC.

This chain connects TRBV6-1 to TRBJ1-5, with TRBD1 identical over 9 bases. Germline-derived CDR1 and CDR2 are MNHNS and SASEGT. CDR3 size: 15 residues. Trimming cost V 6 bases and J 3 bases; bases outside gene matches: 6. CDR3 protein: CASRIQGAPNQPQHF. The CDR3 DNA reads as TGTGCCAGCAGGATACAGGGGGCCCCCAATCAGCCCCAGCATTTT.